Listed below are T cell receptor beta chains from one sample, sequenced in a study of blood T cells in healthy people across ages. From the 5' RACE reads, TCRdb called clonotypes with MiXCR, one entry per CDR3 protein. The sample has 870,000 or so distinct CDR3 sequences, around 28% seen once. Sequencing used blood. The source of these receptors is a woman aged 80 or older in good health. The CDR3 runs from the conserved cysteine through the conserved F or W. A D gene is named only where the DNA matches it firmly. Some rows have no size entry. The others give once, few or many, or a class for an expanded clone.

TRBJ2-5 . TRBV5-1 many TGCGCCAGCAGCTCGGTCAGGGAGACCCAGTACTTC CASSSVRETQYF
TRBJ2-5 . TRBV6-5 many TGTGCCAGCAGTCGGACTGGGACACCCGCTGGGGAGACCCAGTACTTC CASSRTGTPAGETQYF
TRBJ2-3 . TRBV20-1 few TGCAGTGCTAGAGTCCAGGTGGGGACGGGCGCTCGGGATACGCAGTATTTT CSARVQVGTGARDTQYF
TRBJ2-1 . TRBV20-1 . TGCAGCGCTAGAGATTTTGAGGGTATCGGGGAGCAGTTCTTC CSARDFEGIGEQFF
TRBJ2-1 . TRBV29-1 many TGCAGCGATGGACTCCTCTACAATGAGCAGTTCTTC CSDGLLYNEQFF
TRBJ2-3 . TRBV9 . TGTGCCAGCAGCGTAGGGGGAGTTAGCACAGATACGCAGTATTTT CASSVGGVSTDTQYF
TRBJ2-4 TRBD1 TRBV20-1 . TGCAGTGCTAGAGATCTCAACCCCGGGTCAGGGGGAACCCAGTACTTC CSARDLNPGSGGTQYF
TRBJ1-2 . TRBV9 few TGTGCCAGCAGCGTCCTAGGGGGTGGCTACACCTTC CASSVLGGGYTF
TRBJ1-1 . TRBV12-3/TRBV12-4 . TGTGCCAGCACCCGGGGGCGGCTCATGAACACTGAAGCTTTCTTT CASTRGRLMNTEAFF
TRBJ1-6 TRBD1 TRBV7-9 many TGTGCCAGCAGCTCCAAGGGGGCGCGCAATTCACCCCTCCACTTT CASSSKGARNSPLHF
TRBJ1-1 TRBD1 TRBV6-2/TRBV6-3 many TGTGCCAGCAGAGGCTCCGGGACAGGGGCTGGGAACACTGAAGCTTTCTTT CASRGSGTGAGNTEAFF
TRBJ2-3 . TRBV4-1 many TGCGCCAGCAGCCAAATTCGGACTGTCCGTGGCACAGATACGCAGTATTTT CASSQIRTVRGTDTQYF
TRBJ2-5 TRBD1 TRBV11-3 few TGTGCCAGCAGGTTCGGGACAGGGGATGGGTACCAAGAGACCCAGTACTTC CASRFGTGDGYQETQYF
TRBJ1-2 TRBD1 TRBV7-2 many TGTGCCAGCAGCCCGACAGGGGGCAACTATGGCTACACCTTC CASSPTGGNYGYTF
TRBJ1-1 . TRBV2 few TGTGCCAGCAAGTCTTCGGTTTCTTGGCGAACTGAAGCTTTCTTT CASKSSVSWRTEAFF
TRBJ2-7 TRBD1 TRBV6-5 many TGTGCCAGCAGACGGGGACAGGGGAGCTACGAGCAGTACTTC CASRRGQGSYEQYF
TRBJ2-1 TRBD1 TRBV4-3 many TGCGCCAGCAGCCAAGAGGGGACAGGGTTTGTGAATGAGCAGTTCTTC CASSQEGTGFVNEQFF
TRBJ2-7 TRBD1 TRBV4-3 many TGCGCCAGCAGCCAGGACAGGGGGGAATCCTACGAGCAGTACTTC CASSQDRGESYEQYF
TRBJ2-3 . TRBV5-1 few TGCGCCAGCAGCTTGGCCAAAGGGTACAGCACAGATACGCAGTATTTT CASSLAKGYSTDTQYF
TRBJ2-3 . TRBV30 . TGTGCCTGGAGTACAACACATAAGGATACGCAGTATTTT CAWSTTHKDTQYF
TRBJ1-2 . TRBV27 many TGTGCCAGCAGTTTAAGGCAGGGAGTGAACTATGGCTACACCTTC CASSLRQGVNYGYTF
TRBJ1-2 . TRBV2 once TGTGCCAGCAGTGAGGAGAGGGACTGTGGCTACACCTTC CASSEERDCGYTF